This record looks at one T cell receptor beta chain sequence and its context. As yet, its antigen is unknown. Germline loops: CDR1 SGHRS, CDR2 YFSETQ. Between the trimmed V and J ends, which lost 3 bases and 0 bases, there was a span of 10 bases. The CDR3 has 16 residues. The source of the sample is a study of PD-1 blockade in mismatch repair-deficient tumors. Study results and limitations: Rapid post-treatment expansion, then contraction, generally preceding radiologic response, marked tumor-resident clones.

This table comes from immunoSEQ multiplex PCR, and its TCRdb copy is limited to in-frame clones, with some not included. The table has around 39,000 clones, around 80% seen once. Three pembrolizumab responders had their TCRs sequenced. The origin of this receptor is an adult with mismatch repair-deficient cancer. This chain uses TRBV5-1 with TRBJ2-6; D is ambiguous. The sample here was PBMCs, taken roughly 39 weeks after starting pembrolizumab. The CDR3 nucleotides are TGCGCCAGCAGCTCTCACTACACCTCTGGGGCCAACGTCCTGACTTTC. Protein: CASSSHYTSGANVLTF. Full variable domain (outside the CDR3, taken from reference TRBV5-1 and TRBJ2-6): KAGVTQTPRYLIKTRGQQVTLSCSPISGHRSVSWYQQTPGQGLQFLFEYFSETQRNKGNFPGRFSGRQFSNSRSEMNVSTLELGDSALYLCASSSHYTSGANVLTFGAGSRLTVL.